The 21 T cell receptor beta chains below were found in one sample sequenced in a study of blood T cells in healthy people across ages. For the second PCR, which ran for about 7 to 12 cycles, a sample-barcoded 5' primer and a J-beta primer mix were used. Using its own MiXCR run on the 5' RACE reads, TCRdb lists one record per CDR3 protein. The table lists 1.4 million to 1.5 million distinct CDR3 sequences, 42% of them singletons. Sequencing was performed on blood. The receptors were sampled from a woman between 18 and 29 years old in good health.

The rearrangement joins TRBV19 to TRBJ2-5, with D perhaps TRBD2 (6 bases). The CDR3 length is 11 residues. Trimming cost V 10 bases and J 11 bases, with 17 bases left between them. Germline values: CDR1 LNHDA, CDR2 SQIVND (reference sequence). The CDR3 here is CATTGTREQYF. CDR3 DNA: TGTGCCACTACCGGGACCCGGGAGCAGTACTTC.

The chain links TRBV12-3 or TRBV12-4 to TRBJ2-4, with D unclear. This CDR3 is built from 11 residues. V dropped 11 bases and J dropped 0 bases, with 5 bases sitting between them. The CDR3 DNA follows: TGTGCCTCCGGAGCCAAAAACATTCAGTACTTC. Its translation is CASGAKNIQYF.

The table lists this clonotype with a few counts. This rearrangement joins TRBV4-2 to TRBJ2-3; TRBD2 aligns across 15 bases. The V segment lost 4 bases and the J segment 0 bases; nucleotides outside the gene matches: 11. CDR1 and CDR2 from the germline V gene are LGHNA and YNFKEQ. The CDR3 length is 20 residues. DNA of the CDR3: TGTGCCAGCAGCCCTCGGACTAGCGGGAGGGTTTCTACTAGCACAGATACGCAGTATTTT. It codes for CASSPRTSGRVSTSTDTQYF.

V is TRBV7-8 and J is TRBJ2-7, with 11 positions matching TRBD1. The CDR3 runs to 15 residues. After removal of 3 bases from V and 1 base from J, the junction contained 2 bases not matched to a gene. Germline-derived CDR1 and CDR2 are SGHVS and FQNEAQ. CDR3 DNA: TGTGCCAGCAGCTTTGGGACAGGGGGGTCCTACGAGCAGTACTTC. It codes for CASSFGTGGSYEQYF.

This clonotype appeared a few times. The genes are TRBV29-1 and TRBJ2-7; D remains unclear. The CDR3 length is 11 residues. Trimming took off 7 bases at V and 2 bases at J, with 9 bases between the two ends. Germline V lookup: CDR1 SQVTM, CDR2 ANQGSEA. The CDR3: CSGTVAYEQYF. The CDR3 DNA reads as TGCAGCGGCACGGTCGCCTACGAGCAGTACTTC.

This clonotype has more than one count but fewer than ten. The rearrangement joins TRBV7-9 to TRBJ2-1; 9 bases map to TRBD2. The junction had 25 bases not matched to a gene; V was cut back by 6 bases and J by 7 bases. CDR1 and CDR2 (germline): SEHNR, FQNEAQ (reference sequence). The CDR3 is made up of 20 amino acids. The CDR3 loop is CASSYLTGTSSRGPVNEQFF. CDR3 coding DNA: TGTGCCAGCAGTTATCTAACCGGGACTAGCTCCCGAGGCCCCGTTAATGAGCAGTTCTTC.

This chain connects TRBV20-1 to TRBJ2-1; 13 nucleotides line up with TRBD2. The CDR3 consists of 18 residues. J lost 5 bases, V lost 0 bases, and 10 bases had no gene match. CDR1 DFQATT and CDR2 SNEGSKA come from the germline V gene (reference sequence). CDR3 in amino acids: CSARDWTSGGYQDNEQFF. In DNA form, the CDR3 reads TGCAGTGCTAGAGATTGGACTAGCGGGGGTTACCAAGACAATGAGCAGTTCTTC.

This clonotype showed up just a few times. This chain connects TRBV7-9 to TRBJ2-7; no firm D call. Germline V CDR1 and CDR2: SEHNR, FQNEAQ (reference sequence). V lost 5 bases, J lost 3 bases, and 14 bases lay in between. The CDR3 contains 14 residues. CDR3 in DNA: TGTGCCAGCAGCCCGGTAACTTCAGACTACGAGCAGTACTTC. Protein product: CASSPVTSDYEQYF.

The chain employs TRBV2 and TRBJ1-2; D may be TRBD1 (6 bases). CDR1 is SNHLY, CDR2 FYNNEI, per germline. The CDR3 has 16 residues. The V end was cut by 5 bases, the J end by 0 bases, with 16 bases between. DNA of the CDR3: TGTGCCAGCAGTTACAGACACAGGGAGGCTAACTATGGCTACACCTTC. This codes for CASSYRHREANYGYTF. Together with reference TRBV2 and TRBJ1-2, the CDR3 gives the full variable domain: EPEVTQTPSHQVTQMGQEVILRCVPISNHLYFYWYRQILGQKVEFLVSFYNNEISEKSEIFDDQFSVERPDGSNFTLKIRSTKLEDSAMYFCASSYRHREANYGYTFGSGTRLTVV.

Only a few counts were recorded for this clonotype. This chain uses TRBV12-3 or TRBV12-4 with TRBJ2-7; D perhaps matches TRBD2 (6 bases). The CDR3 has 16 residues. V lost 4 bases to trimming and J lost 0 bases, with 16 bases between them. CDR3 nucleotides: TGTGCCAGCAGTTCCCTTCCTGGCGGGGCCTCCTACGAGCAGTACTTC. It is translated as CASSSLPGGASYEQYF.

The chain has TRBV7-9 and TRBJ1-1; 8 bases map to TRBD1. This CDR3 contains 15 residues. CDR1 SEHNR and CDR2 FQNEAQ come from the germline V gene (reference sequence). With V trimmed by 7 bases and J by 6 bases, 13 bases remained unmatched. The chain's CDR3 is CASNPLDRAEAEAFF. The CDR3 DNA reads TGTGCCAGCAACCCACTGGACAGGGCGGAGGCTGAAGCTTTCTTT.

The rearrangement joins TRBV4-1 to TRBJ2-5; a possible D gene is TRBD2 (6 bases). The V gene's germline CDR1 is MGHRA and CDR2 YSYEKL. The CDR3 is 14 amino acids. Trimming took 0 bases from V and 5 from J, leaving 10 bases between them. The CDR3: CASSQDGAGETQYF. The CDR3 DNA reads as TGCGCCAGCAGCCAAGACGGGGCGGGGGAGACCCAGTACTTC.

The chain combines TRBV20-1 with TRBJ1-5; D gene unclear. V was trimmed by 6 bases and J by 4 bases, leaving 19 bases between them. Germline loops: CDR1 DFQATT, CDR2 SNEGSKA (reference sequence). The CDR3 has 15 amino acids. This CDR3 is CSAEDPNYSNQPQHF. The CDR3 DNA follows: TGCAGTGCGGAGGACCCAAATTATAGTAATCAGCCCCAGCATTTT.

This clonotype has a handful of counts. CDR3 sequence (DNA): TGTGCCAGCCCCAAAACCGGGACAGGGGGCTGGGGCTACACCTTC. Protein: CASPKTGTGGWGYTF. This chain uses TRBV7-2 with TRBJ1-2, with 12 bases that match TRBD1. CDR3 size: 15 residues. Germline V gives CDR1 SGHTA, CDR2 FQGNSA. With V trimmed by 8 bases and J by 8 bases, 12 bases remained unmatched.

CDR3 DNA sequence: TGCGCCAGCAGACGACCCGGGGAGTACACTGAAGCTTTCTTT. Protein product: CASRRPGEYTEAFF. V is TRBV5-1 and J is TRBJ1-1; no clear D gene. Trimming cost V 5 bases and J 3 bases, with 14 bases left between them. Germline-derived CDR1 and CDR2 are SGHRS and YFSETQ. CDR3 size: 14 residues.

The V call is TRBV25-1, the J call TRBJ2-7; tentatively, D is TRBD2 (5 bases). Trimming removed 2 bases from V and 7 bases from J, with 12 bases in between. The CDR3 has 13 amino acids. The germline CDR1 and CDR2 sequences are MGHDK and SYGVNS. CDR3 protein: CASSEAGIKEQYF. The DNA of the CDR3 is TGTGCCAGCAGTGAAGCCGGGATCAAGGAGCAGTACTTC.

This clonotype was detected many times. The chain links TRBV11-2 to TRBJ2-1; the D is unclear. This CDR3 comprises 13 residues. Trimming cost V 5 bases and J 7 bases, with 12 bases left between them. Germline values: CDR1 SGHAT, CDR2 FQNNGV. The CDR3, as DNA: TGTGCCAGCAGCCTCCCCGGCACTAATGAGCAGTTCTTC. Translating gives CASSLPGTNEQFF.

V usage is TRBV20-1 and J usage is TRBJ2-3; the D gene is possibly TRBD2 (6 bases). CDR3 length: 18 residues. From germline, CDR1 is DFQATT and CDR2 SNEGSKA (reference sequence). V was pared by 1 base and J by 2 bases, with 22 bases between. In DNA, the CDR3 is TGCAGTGCTAGAGGCGGAGGGGTCAGCGGAACGCCCACAGATACGCAGTATTTT. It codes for CSARGGGVSGTPTDTQYF.

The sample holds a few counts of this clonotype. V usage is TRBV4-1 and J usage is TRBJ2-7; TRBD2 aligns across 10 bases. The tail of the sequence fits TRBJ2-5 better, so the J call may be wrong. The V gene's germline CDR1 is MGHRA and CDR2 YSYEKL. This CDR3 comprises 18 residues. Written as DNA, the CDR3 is TGCGCCAGCAGCCAAGTCTTAGCGGGGGGCTCCTTGCAAGAGACCCAGTACTTC. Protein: CASSQVLAGGSLQETQYF.

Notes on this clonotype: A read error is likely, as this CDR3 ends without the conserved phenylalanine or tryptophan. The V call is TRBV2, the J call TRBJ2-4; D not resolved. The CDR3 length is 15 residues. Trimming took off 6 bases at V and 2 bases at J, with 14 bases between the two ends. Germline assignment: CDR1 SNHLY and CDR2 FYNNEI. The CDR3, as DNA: TGTGCCAGCAGCACCTGGGCCCCTCCCAAAAACATTCAGTACTAC. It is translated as CASSTWAPPKNIQYY.

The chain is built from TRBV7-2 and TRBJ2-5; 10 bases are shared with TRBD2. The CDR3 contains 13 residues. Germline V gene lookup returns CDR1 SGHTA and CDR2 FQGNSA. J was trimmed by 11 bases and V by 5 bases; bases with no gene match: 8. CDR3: CASSPVASGGQYF. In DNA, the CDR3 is TGTGCCAGCAGCCCAGTGGCTAGCGGGGGACAGTACTTC.